This T cell receptor beta chain was retrieved from a study of patients and donors after allogeneic stem cell transplantation. From the RT-PCR reads, TCRdb called clonotypes with MiXCR, one entry per CDR3 protein. The sample consists of 400,000 to 450,000 distinct CDR3 sequences, approximately 16% of them appearing once. Per the germline V gene, CDR1 is ENHRY and CDR2 is SYGVKD. The CDR3 is 15 amino acids. V was pared by 6 bases and J by 2 bases, with 2 bases of the junction left unmatched. This clonotype was obtained from a human donor who was either an allogeneic HSCT recipient or a stem cell or donor lymphocyte infusion donor (not recorded which). It is not recorded whose cells these are; they may come from a transplant donor. The chain recombines TRBV10-3 with TRBJ2-6, with 9 positions matching TRBD1. Sequencing was done on a sample of blood, either unsorted or a sorted T cell fraction (not recorded which). CDR3: CAIRRTGAGANVLTF. In nucleotides, the CDR3 is TGTGCCATCAGAAGGACAGGGGCTGGGGCCAACGTCCTGACTTTC.